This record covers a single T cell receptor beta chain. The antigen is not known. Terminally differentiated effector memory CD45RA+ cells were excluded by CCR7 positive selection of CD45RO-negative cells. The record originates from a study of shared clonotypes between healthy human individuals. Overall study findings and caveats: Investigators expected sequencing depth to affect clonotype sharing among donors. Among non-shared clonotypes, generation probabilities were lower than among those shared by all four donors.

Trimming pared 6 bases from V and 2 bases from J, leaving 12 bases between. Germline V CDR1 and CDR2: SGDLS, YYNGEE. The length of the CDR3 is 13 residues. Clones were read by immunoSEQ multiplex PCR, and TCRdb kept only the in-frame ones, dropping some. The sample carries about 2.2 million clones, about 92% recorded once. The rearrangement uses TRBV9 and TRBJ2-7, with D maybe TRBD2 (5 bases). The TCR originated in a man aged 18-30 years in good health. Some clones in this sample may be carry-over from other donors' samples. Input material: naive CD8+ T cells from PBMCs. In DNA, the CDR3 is TGTGCCAGCACCTCGGACGGGACCTACGAGCAGTACTTC. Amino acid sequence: CASTSDGTYEQYF.